The clone carrying this T cell receptor beta chain was seen more than once but under ten times. Its ends do not fully match the called genes, so a read error is possible. The data originate from a study of T-cell reconstitution after alpha-beta-depleted transplantation in children. For TCRbeta, the library was prepared with unique molecular identifiers. TCRdb analysed the PCR reads with MiXCR anew, one entry per CDR3 protein. This table holds roughly 350,000 distinct CDR3 sequences, 10% found once. This clonotype was obtained from a human donor who donated a stem cell graft to a child with acute lymphoblastic leukemia. The sequenced sample was PBMCs from the stem cell graft donor, obtained from the stem cell graft.

The DNA for the CDR3 is TGTGCCAGCAGCTCACTAGCGGCTAGCGGGGGGACCAATTTT. As protein: CASSSLAASGGTNF. The V and J genes are TRBV7-2 and TRBJ2-3; 11 bases align to TRBD2. The CDR3 contains 14 residues. In germline, CDR1 is SGHTA, CDR2 FQGNSA.